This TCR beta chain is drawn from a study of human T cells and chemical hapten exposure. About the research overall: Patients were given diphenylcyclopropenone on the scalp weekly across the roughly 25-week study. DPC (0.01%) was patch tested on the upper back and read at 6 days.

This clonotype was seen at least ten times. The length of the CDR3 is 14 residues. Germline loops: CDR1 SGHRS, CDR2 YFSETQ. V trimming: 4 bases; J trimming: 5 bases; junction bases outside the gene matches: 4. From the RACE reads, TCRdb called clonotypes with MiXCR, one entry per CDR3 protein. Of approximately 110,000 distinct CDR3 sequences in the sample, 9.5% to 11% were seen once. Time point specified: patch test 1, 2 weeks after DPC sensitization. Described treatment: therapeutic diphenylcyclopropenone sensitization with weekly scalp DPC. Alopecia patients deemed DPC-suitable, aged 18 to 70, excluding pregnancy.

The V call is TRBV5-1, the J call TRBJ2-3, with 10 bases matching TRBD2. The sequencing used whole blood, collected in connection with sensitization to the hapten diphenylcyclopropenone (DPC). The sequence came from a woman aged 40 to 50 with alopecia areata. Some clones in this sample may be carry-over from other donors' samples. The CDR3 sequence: CASSLGLAVDTQYF. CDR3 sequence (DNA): TGCGCCAGCAGCCTCGGACTAGCGGTAGATACGCAGTATTTT.